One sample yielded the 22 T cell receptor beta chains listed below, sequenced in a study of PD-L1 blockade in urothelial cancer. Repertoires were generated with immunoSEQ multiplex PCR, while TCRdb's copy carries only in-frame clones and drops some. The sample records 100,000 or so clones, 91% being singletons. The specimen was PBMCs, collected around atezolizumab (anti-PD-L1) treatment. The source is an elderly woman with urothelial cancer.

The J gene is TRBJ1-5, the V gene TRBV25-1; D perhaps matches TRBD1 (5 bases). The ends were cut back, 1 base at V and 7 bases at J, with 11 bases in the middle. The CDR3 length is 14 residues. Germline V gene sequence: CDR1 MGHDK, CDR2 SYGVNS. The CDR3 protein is CASSESGGYQPQHF. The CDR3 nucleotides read TGTGCCAGCAGTGAATCGGGGGGTTACCAGCCCCAGCATTTT.

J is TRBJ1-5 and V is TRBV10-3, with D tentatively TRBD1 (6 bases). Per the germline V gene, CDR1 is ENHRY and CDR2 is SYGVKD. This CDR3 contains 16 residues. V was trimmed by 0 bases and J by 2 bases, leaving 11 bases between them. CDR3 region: CAISESLQGGNQPQHF. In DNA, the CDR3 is TGTGCCATCAGTGAGTCGCTACAGGGTGGCAATCAGCCCCAGCATTTT.

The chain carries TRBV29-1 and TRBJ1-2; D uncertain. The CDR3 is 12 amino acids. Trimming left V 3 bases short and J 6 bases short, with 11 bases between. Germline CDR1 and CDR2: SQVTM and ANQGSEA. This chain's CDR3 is CSVDRAGDGYTF. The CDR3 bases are TGCAGCGTTGATAGGGCCGGGGATGGCTACACCTTC.

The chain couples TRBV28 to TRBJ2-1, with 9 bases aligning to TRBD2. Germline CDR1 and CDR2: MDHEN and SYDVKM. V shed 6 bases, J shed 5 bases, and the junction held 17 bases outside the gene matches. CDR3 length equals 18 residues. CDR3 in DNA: TGTGCCAGCAGCCCCCCTCGGCTAGCGGGAAGGGGAGACAATGAGCAGTTCTTC. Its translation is CASSPPRLAGRGDNEQFF.

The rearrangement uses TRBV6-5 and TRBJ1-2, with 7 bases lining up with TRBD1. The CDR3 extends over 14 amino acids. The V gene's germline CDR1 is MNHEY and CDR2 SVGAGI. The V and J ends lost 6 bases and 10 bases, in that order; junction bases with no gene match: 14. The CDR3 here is CASSNLGTAKVYTF. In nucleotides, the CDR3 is TGTGCCAGCAGCAACCTCGGGACAGCTAAGGTCTACACCTTC.

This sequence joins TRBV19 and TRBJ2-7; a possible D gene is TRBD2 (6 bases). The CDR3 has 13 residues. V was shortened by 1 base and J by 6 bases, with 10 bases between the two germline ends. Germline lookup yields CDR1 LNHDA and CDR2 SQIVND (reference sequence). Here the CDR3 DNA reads TGTGCCAGTAGTATAGTAAGGGAGGCCGAGCAGTACTTC. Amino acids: CASSIVREAEQYF.

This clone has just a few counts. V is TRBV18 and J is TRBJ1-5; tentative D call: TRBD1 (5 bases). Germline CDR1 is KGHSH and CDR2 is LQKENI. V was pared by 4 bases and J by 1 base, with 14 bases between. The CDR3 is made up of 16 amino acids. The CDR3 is CASSLRSGGSNQPQHF. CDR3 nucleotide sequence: TGTGCCAGCTCACTACGGTCCGGGGGGAGCAATCAGCCCCAGCATTTT.

The CDR3 DNA follows: TGCGCCAGCAGTGAGGCCGACACACGGACAGATACGCAGTATTTT. Protein sequence: CASSEADTRTDTQYF. The V gene is TRBV10-1, the J gene TRBJ2-3, with D uncertain. The CDR3 totals 15 residues. Germline values: CDR1 WNHNN, CDR2 SYGVQD (reference sequence). V dropped 2 bases and J dropped 3 bases, with 12 bases sitting between them.

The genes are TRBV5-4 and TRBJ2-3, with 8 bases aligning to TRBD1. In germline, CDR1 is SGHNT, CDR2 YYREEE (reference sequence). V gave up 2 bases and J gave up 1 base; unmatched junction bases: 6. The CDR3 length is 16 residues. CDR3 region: CASSFPGTGGTDTQYF. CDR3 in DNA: TGTGCCAGCAGCTTTCCCGGGACAGGAGGCACAGATACGCAGTATTTT.

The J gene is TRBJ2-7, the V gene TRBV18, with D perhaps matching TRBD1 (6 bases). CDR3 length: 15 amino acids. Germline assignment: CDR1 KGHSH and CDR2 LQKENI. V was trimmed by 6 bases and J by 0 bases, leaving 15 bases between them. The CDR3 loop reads CASSSGTSSSYEQYF. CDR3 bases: TGTGCCAGCTCCTCGGGGACATCAAGCTCCTACGAGCAGTACTTC.

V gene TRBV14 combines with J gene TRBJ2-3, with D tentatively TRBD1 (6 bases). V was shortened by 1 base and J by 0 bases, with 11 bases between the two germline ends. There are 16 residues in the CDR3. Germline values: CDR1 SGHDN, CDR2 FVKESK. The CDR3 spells CASSQGGHTSTDTQYF. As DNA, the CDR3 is TGTGCCAGCAGCCAAGGGGGACATACTAGCACAGATACGCAGTATTTT.

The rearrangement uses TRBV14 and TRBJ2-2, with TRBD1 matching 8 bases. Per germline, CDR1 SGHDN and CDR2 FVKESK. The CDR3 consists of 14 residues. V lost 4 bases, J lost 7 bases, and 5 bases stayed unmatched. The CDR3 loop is CASSPQGAGGELFF. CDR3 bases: TGTGCCAGCAGCCCCCAGGGGGCCGGCGGGGAGCTGTTTTTT.

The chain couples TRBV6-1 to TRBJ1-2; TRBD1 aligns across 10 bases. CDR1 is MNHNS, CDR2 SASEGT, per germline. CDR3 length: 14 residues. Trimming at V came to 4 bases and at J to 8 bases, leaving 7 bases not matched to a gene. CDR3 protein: CASSGPTGGKGYTF. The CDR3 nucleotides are TGTGCCAGCAGTGGTCCGACAGGGGGCAAGGGCTACACCTTC.

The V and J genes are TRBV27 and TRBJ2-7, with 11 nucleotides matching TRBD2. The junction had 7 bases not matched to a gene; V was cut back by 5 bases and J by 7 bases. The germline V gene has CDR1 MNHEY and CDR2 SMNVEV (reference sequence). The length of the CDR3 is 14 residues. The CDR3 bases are TGTGCCAGCAGTGTAGCGGGAGGGCCGGGTGAGCAGTACTTC. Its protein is CASSVAGGPGEQYF.

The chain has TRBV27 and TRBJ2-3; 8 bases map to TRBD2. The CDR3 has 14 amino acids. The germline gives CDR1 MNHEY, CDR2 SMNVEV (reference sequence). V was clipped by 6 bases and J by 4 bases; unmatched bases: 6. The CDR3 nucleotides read TGTGCCAGCAGAGAGCCGGGACTAGCAGATACGCAGTATTTT. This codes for CASREPGLADTQYF.

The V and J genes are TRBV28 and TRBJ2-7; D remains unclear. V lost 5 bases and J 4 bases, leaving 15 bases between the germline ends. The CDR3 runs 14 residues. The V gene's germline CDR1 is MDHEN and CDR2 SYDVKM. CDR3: CASSLRGARYEQYF. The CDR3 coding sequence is TGTGCCAGCAGTCTCCGCGGAGCTAGGTACGAGCAGTACTTC. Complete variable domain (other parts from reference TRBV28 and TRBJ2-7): DVKVTQSSRYLVKRTGEKVFLECVQDMDHENMFWYRQDPGLGLRLIYFSYDVKMKEKGDIPEGYSVSREKKERFSLILESASTNQTSMYLCASSLRGARYEQYFGPGTRLTVT.

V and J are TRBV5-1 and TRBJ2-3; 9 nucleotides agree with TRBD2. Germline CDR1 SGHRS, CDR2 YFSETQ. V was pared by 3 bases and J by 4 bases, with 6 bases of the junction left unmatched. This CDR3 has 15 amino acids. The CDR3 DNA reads TGCGCCAGCAGCTCGGCGGGAGGGCTCCCAGATACGCAGTATTTT. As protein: CASSSAGGLPDTQYF.

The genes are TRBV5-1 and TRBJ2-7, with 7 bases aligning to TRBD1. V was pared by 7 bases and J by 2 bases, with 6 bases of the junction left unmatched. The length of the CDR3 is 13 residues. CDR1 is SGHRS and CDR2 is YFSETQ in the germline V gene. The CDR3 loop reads CASRPGGAYEQYF. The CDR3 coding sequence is TGCGCCAGCCGTCCAGGGGGTGCCTACGAGCAGTACTTC.

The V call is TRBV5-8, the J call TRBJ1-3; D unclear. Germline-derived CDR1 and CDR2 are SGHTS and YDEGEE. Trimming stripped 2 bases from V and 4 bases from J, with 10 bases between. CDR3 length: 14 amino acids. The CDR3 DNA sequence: TGTGCCAGCAGCTTAGGAACAGCCGGAAACACCATATATTTT. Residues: CASSLGTAGNTIYF.

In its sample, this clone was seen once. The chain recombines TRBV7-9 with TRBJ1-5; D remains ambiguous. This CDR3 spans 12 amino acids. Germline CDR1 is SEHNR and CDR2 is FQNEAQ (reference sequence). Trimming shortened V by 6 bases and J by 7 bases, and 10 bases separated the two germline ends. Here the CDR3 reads CASRQPGQPQHF. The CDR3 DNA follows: TGTGCCAGCAGGCAGCCCGGGCAGCCCCAGCATTTT.

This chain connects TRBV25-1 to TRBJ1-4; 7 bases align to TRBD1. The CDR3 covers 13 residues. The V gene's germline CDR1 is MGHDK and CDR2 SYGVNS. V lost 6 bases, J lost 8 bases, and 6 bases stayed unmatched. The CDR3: CASRRTGVEKLFF. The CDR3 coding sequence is TGTGCCAGCAGACGGACAGGAGTAGAAAAACTGTTTTTT.

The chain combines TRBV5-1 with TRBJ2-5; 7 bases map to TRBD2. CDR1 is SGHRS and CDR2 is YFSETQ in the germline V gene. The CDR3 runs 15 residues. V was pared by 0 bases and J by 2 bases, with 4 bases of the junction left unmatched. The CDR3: CASSLEAGEQETQYF. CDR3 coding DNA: TGCGCCAGCAGCTTGGAGGCGGGAGAACAAGAGACCCAGTACTTC.